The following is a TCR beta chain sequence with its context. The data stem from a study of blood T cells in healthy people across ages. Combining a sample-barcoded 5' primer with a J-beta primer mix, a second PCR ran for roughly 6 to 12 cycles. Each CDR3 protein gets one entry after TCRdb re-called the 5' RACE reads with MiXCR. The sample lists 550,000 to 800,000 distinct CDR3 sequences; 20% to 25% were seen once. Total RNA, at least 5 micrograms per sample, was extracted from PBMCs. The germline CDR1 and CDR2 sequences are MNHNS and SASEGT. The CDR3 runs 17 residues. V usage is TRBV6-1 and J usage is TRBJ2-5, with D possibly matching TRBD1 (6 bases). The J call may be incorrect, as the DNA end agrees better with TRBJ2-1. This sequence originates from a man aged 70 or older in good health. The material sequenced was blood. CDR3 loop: CASSPDLPGARDNEQFF. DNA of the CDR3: TGTGCCAGCAGTCCCGACCTTCCAGGGGCCCGAGACAATGAGCAGTTCTTC.